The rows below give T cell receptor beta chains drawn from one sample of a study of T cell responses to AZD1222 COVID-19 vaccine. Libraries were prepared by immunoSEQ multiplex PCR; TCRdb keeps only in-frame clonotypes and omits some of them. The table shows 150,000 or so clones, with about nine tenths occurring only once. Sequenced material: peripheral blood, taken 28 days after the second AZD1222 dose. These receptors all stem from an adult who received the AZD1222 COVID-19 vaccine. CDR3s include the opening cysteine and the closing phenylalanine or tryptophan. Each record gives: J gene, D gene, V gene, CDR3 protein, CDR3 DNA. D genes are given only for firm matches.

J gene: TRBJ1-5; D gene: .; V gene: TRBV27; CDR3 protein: CASMQGVGNQPQHF; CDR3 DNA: TGTGCCAGCATGCAGGGTGTTGGCAATCAGCCCCAGCATTTT
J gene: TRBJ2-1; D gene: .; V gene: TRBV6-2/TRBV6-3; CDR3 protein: CASSYGDNSYNEQFF; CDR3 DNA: TGTGCCAGCAGTTACGGGGACAACTCCTACAATGAGCAGTTCTTC
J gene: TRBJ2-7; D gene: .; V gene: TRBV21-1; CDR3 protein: CASSKPGQSYRYEQYF; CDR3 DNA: TGTGCCAGCAGCAAACCAGGACAGTCCTACCGCTACGAGCAGTACTTC
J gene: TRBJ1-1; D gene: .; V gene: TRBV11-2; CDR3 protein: CASSLEAGRGTEAFF; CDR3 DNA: TGTGCCAGCAGCCTGGAGGCAGGGAGAGGGACTGAAGCTTTCTTT
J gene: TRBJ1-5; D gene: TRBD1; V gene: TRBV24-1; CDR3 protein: CATSQQGNLQPQHF; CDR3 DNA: TGTGCCACCAGTCAACAGGGGAACCTGCAGCCCCAGCATTTT
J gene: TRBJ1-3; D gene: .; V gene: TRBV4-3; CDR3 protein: CASSPQLRSGNTIYF; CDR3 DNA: TGCGCCAGCAGCCCACAACTTAGATCTGGAAACACCATATATTTT
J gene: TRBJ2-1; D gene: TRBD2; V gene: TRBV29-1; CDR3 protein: CSVAVPPGLVSTSSYNEQFF; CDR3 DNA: TGCAGCGTTGCGGTTCCTCCGGGACTAGTGAGCACGAGCTCCTACAATGAGCAGTTCTTC
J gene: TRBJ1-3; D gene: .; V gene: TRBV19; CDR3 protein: CASSITVAGNTIYF; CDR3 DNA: TGTGCCAGTAGTATTACAGTGGCTGGAAACACCATATATTTT
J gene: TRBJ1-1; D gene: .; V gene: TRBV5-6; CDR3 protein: CASSAWVSTEAFF; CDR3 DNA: TGTGCCAGCAGCGCCTGGGTTAGTACTGAAGCTTTCTTT
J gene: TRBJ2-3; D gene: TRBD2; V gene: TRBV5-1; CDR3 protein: CASSLARTSGGAVFLDTQYF; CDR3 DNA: TGCGCCAGCAGCTTGGCCAGGACTAGCGGGGGGGCTGTTTTTTTGGATACGCAGTATTTT